This T cell receptor beta chain was retrieved from a study of OX40 agonist ivuxolimab in advanced cancers. Study findings and constraints: In CD8+ T cells, expanded clones were on average more numerous than in CD4+.

A word on this clone: Its cognate antigen is unknown.

This CDR3 has 15 amino acids. Looked up from germline, CDR1 is LGHNA and CDR2 is YSLEER. V was pared by 0 bases and J by 0 bases, with 9 bases between. Here immunoSEQ multiplex PCR was the method, and the copy in TCRdb shows in-frame clones only, minus some. In the table there are around 37,000 clones, 82% of which are singletons. The input for sequencing was CD4+ or CD8+ T cells sorted from blood, taken in a trial of the OX40 agonist ivuxolimab. The chain joins TRBV4-3 to TRBJ2-7; tentative D call: TRBD2 (6 bases). The receptor was derived from an adult with an advanced solid tumor such as melanoma, head and neck, liver or kidney cancer. The CDR3, as DNA: TGCGCCAGCAGCCAAGATTTGGGGGGCTCCTACGAGCAGTACTTC. This encodes CASSQDLGGSYEQYF.